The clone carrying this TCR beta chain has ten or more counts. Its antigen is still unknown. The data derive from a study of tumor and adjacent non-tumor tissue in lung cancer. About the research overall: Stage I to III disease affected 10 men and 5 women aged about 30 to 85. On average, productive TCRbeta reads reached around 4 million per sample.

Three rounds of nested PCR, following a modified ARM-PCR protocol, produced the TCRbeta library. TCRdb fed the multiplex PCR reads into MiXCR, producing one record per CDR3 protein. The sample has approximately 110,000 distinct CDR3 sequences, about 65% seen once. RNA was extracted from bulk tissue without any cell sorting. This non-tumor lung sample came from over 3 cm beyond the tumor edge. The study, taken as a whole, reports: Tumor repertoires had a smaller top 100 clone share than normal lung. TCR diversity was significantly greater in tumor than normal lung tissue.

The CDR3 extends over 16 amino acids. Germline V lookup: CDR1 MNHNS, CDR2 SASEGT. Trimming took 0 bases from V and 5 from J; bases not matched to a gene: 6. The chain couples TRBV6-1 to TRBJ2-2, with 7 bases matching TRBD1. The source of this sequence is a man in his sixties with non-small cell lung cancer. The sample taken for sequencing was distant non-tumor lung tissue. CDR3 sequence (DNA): TGTGCCAGCAGTGAAGCGCGGATCAGGGGGACCGGGGAGCTGTTTTTT. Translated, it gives CASSEARIRGTGELFF.